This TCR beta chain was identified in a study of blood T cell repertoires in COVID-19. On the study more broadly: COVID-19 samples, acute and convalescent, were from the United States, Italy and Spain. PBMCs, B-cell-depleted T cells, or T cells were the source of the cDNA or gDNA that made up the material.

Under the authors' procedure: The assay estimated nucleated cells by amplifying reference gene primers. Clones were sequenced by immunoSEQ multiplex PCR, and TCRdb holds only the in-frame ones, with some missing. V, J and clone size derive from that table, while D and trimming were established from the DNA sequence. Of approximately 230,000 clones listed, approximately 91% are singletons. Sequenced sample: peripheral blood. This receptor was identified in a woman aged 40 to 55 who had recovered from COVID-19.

CDR3 amino acids: CASSTGQGGRETQYF. The CDR3 coding sequence is TGTGCCAGTAGTACAGGACAGGGAGGGAGAGAGACCCAGTACTTC. The chain has TRBV19 and TRBJ2-5, with D possibly matching TRBD1 (8 bases). The CDR3 spans 15 residues. CDR1 is LNHDA, CDR2 SQIVND, per germline (reference sequence). V shed 4 bases and J shed 4 bases, with 16 bases lying between them.